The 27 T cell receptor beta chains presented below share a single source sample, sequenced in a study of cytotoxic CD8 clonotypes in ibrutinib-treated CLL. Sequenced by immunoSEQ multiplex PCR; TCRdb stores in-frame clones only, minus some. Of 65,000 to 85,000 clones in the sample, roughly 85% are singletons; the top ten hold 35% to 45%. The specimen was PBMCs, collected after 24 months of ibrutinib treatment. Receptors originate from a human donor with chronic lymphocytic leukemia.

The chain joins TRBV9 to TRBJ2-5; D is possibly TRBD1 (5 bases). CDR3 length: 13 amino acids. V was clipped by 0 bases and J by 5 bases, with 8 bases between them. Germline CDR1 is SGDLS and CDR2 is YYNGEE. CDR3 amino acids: CASSVAGFETQYF. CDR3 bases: TGTGCCAGCAGCGTAGCAGGGTTCGAGACCCAGTACTTC.

This CDR3 is CASSSGTGGVGGDTQYF. CDR3 nucleotides: TGTGCCAGCAGCTCCGGGACAGGGGGCGTGGGGGGAGATACGCAGTATTTT. The chain recombines TRBV7-2 with TRBJ2-3; 12 nucleotides agree with TRBD1. With V trimmed by 4 bases and J by 5 bases, 10 bases remained unmatched. The CDR3 totals 17 residues. Germline V gene data show CDR1 as SGHTA and CDR2 as FQGNSA.

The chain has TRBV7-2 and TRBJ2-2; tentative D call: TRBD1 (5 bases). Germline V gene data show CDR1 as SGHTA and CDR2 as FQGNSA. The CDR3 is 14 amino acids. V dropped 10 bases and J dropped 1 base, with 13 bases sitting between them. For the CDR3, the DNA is TGTGCCATGGGGCTAGGTCTGAACACCGGGGAGCTGTTTTTT. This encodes CAMGLGLNTGELFF. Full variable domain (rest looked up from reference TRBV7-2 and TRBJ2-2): GAGVSQSPSNKVTEKGKDVELRCDPISGHTALYWYRQSLGQGLEFLIYFQGNSAPDKSGLPSDRFSAERTGGSVSTLTIQRTQQEDSAVYLCAMGLGLNTGELFFGEGSRLTVL.

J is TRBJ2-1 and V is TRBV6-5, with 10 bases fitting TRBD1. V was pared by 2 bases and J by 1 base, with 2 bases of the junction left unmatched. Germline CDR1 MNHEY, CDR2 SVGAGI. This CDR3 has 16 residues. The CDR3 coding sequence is TGTGCCAGCAGTTACGGGGACAGGGGATCCTACAATGAGCAGTTCTTC. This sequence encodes CASSYGDRGSYNEQFF.

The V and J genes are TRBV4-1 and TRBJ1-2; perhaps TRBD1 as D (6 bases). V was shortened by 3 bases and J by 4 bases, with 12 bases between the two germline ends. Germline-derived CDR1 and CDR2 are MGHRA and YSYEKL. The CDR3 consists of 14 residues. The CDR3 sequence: CASSQGGGGYGYTF. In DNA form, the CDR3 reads TGCGCCAGCAGCCAGGGAGGGGGTGGCTATGGCTACACCTTC.

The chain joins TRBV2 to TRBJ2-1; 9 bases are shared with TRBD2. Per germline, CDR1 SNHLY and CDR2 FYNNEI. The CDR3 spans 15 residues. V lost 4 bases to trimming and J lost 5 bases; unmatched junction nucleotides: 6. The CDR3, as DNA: TGTGCCAGCAGTGGAACTAGCGGGTTACACAATGAGCAGTTCTTC. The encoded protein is CASSGTSGLHNEQFF.

The DNA for the CDR3 is TGTGCCAGCAGTACAGGGACTCTAGAGCAGTTCTTC. As protein: CASSTGTLEQFF. This chain uses TRBV6-1 with TRBJ2-1; the D call may be TRBD1 or TRBD2 (6 bases each). The CDR3 totals 12 residues. The germline CDR1 and CDR2 sequences are MNHNS and SASEGT. Trimming left V 5 bases short and J 10 bases short, with 12 bases between.

The CDR3 here is CASGSPGLAGGETQYF. The CDR3 coding sequence is TGCGCCAGCGGATCTCCGGGACTAGCGGGGGGGGAGACCCAGTACTTC. The rearrangement links TRBV5-1 to TRBJ2-5, with TRBD2 identical over 16 bases. The germline V gene encodes CDR1 SGHRS and CDR2 YFSETQ. CDR3 size: 16 residues. V was pared by 7 bases and J by 5 bases, with 8 bases of the junction left unmatched.

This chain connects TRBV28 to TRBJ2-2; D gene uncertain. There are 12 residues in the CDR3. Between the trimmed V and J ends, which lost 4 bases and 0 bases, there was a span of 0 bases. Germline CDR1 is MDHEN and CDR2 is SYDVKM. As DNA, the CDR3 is TGTGCCAGCAGTTCGAACACCGGGGAGCTGTTTTTT. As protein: CASSSNTGELFF. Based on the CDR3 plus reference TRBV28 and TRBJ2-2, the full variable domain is DVKVTQSSRYLVKRTGEKVFLECVQDMDHENMFWYRQDPGLGLRLIYFSYDVKMKEKGDIPEGYSVSREKKERFSLILESASTNQTSMYLCASSSNTGELFFGEGSRLTVL.

The CDR3 loop reads CASSRGAPLGYTF. DNA for the CDR3: TGTGCCAGCTCACGGGGGGCCCCCCTTGGCTACACCTTC. The gene calls are TRBV18 and TRBJ1-2; D possibly corresponds to TRBD1 (6 bases). Trimming left V 4 bases short and J 7 bases short, with 13 bases between. CDR1 is KGHSH and CDR2 is LQKENI in the germline V gene. This CDR3 spans 13 amino acids.

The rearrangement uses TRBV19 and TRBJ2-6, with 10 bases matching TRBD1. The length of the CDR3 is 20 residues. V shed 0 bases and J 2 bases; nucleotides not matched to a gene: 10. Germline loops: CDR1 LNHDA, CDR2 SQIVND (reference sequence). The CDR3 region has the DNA TGTGCCAGTAGTATAGACCCTCTGGGGACAGGGGTCCCTGGGGCCAACGTCCTGACTTTC. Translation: CASSIDPLGTGVPGANVLTF.

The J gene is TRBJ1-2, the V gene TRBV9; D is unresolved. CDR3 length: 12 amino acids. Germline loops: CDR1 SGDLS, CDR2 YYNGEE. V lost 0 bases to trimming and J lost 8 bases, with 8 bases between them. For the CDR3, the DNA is TGTGCCAGCAGCGTAGTTACGGGGGGCTACACCTTC. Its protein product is CASSVVTGGYTF.

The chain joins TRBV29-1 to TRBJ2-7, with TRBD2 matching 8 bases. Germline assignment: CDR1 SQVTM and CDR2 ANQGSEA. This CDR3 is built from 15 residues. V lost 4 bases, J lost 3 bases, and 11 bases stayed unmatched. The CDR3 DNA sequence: TGCAGCGTTGGAGGGCTAGCGGGCGCGCACTACGAGCAGTACTTC. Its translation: CSVGGLAGAHYEQYF.

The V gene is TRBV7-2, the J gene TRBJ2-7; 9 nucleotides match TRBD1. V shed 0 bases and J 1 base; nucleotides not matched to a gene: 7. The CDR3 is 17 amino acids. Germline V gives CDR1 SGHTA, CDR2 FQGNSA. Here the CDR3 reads CASSLAGMGQGSYEQYF. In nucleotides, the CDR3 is TGTGCCAGCAGCTTAGCAGGAATGGGACAGGGATCCTACGAGCAGTACTTC.

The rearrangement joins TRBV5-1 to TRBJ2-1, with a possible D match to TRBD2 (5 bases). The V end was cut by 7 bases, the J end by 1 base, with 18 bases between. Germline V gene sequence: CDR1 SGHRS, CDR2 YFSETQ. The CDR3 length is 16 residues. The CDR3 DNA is TGCGCCAGCTCTGACCTCAAGAGCGGATCCTACAATGAGCAGTTCTTC. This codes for CASSDLKSGSYNEQFF. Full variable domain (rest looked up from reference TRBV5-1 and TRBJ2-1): KAGVTQTPRYLIKTRGQQVTLSCSPISGHRSVSWYQQTPGQGLQFLFEYFSETQRNKGNFPGRFSGRQFSNSRSEMNVSTLELGDSALYLCASSDLKSGSYNEQFFGPGTRLTVL.

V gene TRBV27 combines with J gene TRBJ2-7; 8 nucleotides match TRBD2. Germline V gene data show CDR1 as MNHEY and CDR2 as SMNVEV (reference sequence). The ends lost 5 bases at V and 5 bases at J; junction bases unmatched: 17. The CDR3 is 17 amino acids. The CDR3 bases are TGTGCCAGCAGTAAAGCCCGAAATAGCGGGGTTGGTCACGAGCAGTACTTC. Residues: CASSKARNSGVGHEQYF.

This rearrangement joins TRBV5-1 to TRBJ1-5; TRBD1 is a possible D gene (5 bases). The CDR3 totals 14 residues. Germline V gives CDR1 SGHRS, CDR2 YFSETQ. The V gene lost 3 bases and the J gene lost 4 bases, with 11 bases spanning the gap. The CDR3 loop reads CASSWGDRNQPQHF. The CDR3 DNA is TGCGCCAGCAGCTGGGGAGACAGAAATCAGCCCCAGCATTTT. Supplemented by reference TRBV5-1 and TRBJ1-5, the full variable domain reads KAGVTQTPRYLIKTRGQQVTLSCSPISGHRSVSWYQQTPGQGLQFLFEYFSETQRNKGNFPGRFSGRQFSNSRSEMNVSTLELGDSALYLCASSWGDRNQPQHFGDGTRLSIL.

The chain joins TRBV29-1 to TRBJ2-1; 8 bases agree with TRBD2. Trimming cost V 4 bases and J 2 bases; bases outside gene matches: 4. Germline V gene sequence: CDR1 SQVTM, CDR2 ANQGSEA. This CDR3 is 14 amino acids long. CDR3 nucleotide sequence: TGCAGCGTTGTTGAACTAGCGGCCTACAATGAGCAGTTCTTC. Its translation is CSVVELAAYNEQFF.

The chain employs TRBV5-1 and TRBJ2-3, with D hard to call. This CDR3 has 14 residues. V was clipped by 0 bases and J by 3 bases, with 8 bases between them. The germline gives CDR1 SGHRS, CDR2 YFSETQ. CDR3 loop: CASSLGFRTDTQYF. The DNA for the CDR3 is TGCGCCAGCAGCTTGGGATTTAGGACAGATACGCAGTATTTT.

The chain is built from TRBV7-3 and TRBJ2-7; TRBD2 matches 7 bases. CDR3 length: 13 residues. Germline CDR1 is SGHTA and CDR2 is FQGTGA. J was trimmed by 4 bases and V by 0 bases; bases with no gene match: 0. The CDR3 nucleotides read TGTGCCAGCAGCTTAACTAGCGGGTACGAGCAGTACTTC. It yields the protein CASSLTSGYEQYF.

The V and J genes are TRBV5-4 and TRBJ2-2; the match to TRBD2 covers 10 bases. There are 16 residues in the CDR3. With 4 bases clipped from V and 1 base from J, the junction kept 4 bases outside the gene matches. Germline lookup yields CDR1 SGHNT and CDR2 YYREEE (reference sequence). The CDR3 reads CASSRRTSGNTGELFF. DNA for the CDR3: TGTGCCAGCAGCCGCCGGACTAGCGGGAACACCGGGGAGCTGTTTTTT.

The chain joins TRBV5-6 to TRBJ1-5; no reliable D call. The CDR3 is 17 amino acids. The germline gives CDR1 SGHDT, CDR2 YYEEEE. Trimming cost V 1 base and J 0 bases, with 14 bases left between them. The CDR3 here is CASSLSSARYSNQPQHF. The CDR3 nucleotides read TGTGCCAGCAGCTTGTCAAGCGCCCGGTATAGCAATCAGCCCCAGCATTTT. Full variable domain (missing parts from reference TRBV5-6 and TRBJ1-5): DAGVTQSPTHLIKTRGQQVTLRCSPKSGHDTVSWYQQALGQGPQFIFQYYEEEERQRGNFPDRFSGHQFPNYSSELNVNALLLGDSALYLCASSLSSARYSNQPQHFGDGTRLSIL.

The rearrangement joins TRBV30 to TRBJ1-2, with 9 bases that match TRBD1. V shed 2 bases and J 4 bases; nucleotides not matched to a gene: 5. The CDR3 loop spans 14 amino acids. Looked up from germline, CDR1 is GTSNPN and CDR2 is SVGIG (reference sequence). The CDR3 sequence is CAWSRDRASYGYTF. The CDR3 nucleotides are TGTGCCTGGAGTCGGGACAGGGCCAGCTATGGCTACACCTTC.

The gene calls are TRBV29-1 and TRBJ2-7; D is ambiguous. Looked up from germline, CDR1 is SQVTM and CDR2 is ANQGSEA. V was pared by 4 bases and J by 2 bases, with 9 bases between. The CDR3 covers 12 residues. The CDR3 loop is CSVGDLTYEQYF. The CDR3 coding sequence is TGCAGCGTTGGTGACTTGACCTACGAGCAGTACTTC.

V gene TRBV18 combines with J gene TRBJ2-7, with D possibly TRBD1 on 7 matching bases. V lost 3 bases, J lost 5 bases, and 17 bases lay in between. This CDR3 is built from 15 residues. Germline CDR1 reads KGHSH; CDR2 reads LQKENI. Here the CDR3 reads CASSPRHQGGNEQYF. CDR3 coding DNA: TGTGCCAGCTCACCGCGTCACCAGGGGGGCAACGAGCAGTACTTC.

In DNA form, the CDR3 reads TGTGCCAGCAGCTTACTAGCGGGAGTCTCCTCGGCAGATACGCAGTATTTT. This encodes CASSLLAGVSSADTQYF. The chain carries TRBV5-4 and TRBJ2-3, with 11 positions matching TRBD2. V trimming: 2 bases; J trimming: 4 bases; junction bases outside the gene matches: 9. The CDR3 contains 17 residues. CDR1 is SGHNT and CDR2 is YYREEE in the germline V gene (reference sequence).

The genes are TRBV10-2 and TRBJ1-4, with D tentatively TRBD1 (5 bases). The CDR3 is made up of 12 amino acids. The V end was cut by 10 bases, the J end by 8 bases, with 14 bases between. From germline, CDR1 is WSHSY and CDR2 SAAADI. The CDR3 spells CATTRRGEKLFF. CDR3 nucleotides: TGCGCCACTACGCGGAGGGGAGAAAAACTGTTTTTT.